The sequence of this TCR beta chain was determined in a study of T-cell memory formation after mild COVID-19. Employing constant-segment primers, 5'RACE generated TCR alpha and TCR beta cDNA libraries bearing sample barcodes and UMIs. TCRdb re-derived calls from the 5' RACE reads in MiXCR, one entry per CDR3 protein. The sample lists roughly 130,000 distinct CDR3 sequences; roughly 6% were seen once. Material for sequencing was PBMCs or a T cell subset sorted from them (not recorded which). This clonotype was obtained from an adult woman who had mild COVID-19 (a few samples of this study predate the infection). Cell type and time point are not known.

CDR3 region: CASSLPSGGLNEQFF. The CDR3 nucleotides read TGTGCCAGCAGTCTACCTAGCGGGGGACTCAATGAGCAGTTCTTC. The chain is built from TRBV6-5 and TRBJ2-1; 10 bases agree with TRBD2. Germline lookup yields CDR1 MNHEY and CDR2 SVGAGI. The J segment lost 6 bases and the V segment lost 5 bases, leaving 7 bases of the junction unmatched. This CDR3 contains 15 residues.